The 19 T cell receptor beta chains presented below share a single source sample, sequenced in a study of blood T cells in healthy people across ages. The authors ran a second PCR of about 7 to 11 cycles using a sample-barcoded 5' primer and a J-beta primer mix. One entry per CDR3 protein, called by TCRdb with MiXCR from the 5' RACE reads. The table lists hundreds of thousands of distinct CDR3 sequences, roughly half of them singletons, with less than 15% in the top ten. Specimen: blood. Receptor source: a woman older than 75 in good health.

This chain connects TRBV9 to TRBJ2-7; 7 bases fit TRBD2. The ends lost 6 bases at V and 2 bases at J; junction bases unmatched: 8. This CDR3 is 14 amino acids long. Germline lookup yields CDR1 SGDLS and CDR2 YYNGEE. The CDR3 loop reads CASNLGLSPYEQYF. For the CDR3, the DNA is TGTGCCAGCAACCTGGGACTATCCCCCTACGAGCAGTACTTC.

This clonotype was seen repeatedly, ten times or more. The CDR3 DNA reads as TGCAGTGCCACAGGGGCGGAACTCGTTAGCAATCAGCCCCAGCATTTT. Its protein product is CSATGAELVSNQPQHF. V and J are TRBV20-1 and TRBJ1-5; 7 bases map to TRBD1. The CDR3 runs to 16 residues. Germline-derived CDR1 and CDR2 are DFQATT and SNEGSKA (reference sequence). The V gene end was trimmed by 6 bases and the J gene end by 0 bases; junction bases not matched to a gene: 11.

This clonotype appeared once. This chain connects TRBV24-1 to TRBJ1-5, with D possibly TRBD1 on 6 matching bases. V was shortened by 11 bases and J by 4 bases, with 11 bases between the two germline ends. The CDR3 is 12 amino acids. Germline V gene lookup returns CDR1 KGHDR and CDR2 SFDVKD. CDR3 protein: CAISQGNQPQHF. CDR3 DNA sequence: TGTGCCATAAGTCAGGGGAATCAGCCCCAGCATTTT.

The table lists this clonotype with many counts. CDR3 DNA: TGCGCCAGCAGCTTGGAGACAAGGGGATACGCTGAGCAGTTCTTC. This codes for CASSLETRGYAEQFF. V is TRBV5-1 and J is TRBJ2-1; TRBD1 is a possible D gene (5 bases). Deletions cut 0 bases from V and 9 bases from J, with 16 bases between. Germline CDR1 reads SGHRS; CDR2 reads YFSETQ. This CDR3 is built from 15 residues.

The rearrangement uses TRBV29-1 and TRBJ1-2; TRBD1 aligns across 9 bases. The CDR3 has 13 residues. CDR1 SQVTM and CDR2 ANQGSEA come from the germline V gene. The V and J ends lost 6 bases and 4 bases, in that order; junction bases with no gene match: 6. DNA for the CDR3: TGCAGCGTCGCCGCGACAGGGGGCTATGGCTACACCTTC. It translates to CSVAATGGYGYTF.

Details on this clonotype: This clone may be a read error of a much larger clone one base away. The CDR3 DNA sequence: TGCAGTGCTAGAGGGCGGTCAAATTTACCCCTCCACTTT. Protein sequence: CSARGRSNLPLHF. The genes are TRBV20-1 and TRBJ1-6; D not certain. This CDR3 is built from 13 residues. Germline CDR1 is DFQATT and CDR2 is SNEGSKA (reference sequence).

V usage is TRBV5-1 and J usage is TRBJ2-2; no clear D. The germline CDR1 and CDR2 sequences are SGHRS and YFSETQ. The CDR3 is made up of 13 amino acids. Trimming cost V 4 bases and J 6 bases, with 10 bases left between them. CDR3 sequence reads: CASSPGLAGELFF. CDR3 coding DNA: TGCGCCAGCAGCCCCGGGCTTGCCGGGGAGCTGTTTTTT.

V is TRBV29-1 and J is TRBJ1-2, with 10 bases that match TRBD1. Germline CDR1 reads SQVTM; CDR2 reads ANQGSEA. CDR3 size: 14 residues. The V segment lost 7 bases and the J segment 6 bases; nucleotides outside the gene matches: 11. CDR3 protein: CSASLTGGGDGYTF. CDR3 DNA sequence: TGCAGCGCAAGCCTGACAGGGGGCGGTGATGGCTACACCTTC.

This clonotype was seen once. One end of the junction fails to match germline, which may point to a read error. The chain is built from TRBV7-9 and TRBJ1-6, with D perhaps matching TRBD1 (6 bases). Germline CDR1 and CDR2: SEHNR and FQNEAQ (reference sequence). CDR3 length equals 13 residues. The CDR3 is CASSRTVGSPPHF. In DNA, the CDR3 is TGTGCCAGCAGCCGGACAGTCGGTTCACCCCCCCACTTT.

This clonotype was observed a single time. The V and J genes are TRBV4-2 and TRBJ2-6; no firm D call. The CDR3 totals 16 residues. The germline V and J ends were trimmed by 0 bases and 0 bases, with 6 bases remaining between them. Germline V gene sequence: CDR1 LGHNA, CDR2 YNFKEQ. In DNA form, the CDR3 reads TGTGCCAGCAGCCAAGAGAAGGTCTCTGGGGCCAACGTCCTGACTTTC. Its protein product is CASSQEKVSGANVLTF.

A word on this clonotype: It may be a read error: a sequence one base away is much more abundant. This chain links TRBV24-1 with TRBJ1-5; D ambiguous. This CDR3 comprises 14 residues. The germline gives CDR1 KGHDR, CDR2 SFDVKD. CDR3 coding DNA: TGTGCCACCAGTGATTCCGGCTTCAATCAGCCCCAGAATTTT. Protein: CATSDSGFNQPQNF.

The chain employs TRBV14 and TRBJ1-1; TRBD1 matches 7 bases. V was clipped by 4 bases and J by 1 base; unmatched bases: 6. Germline CDR1 SGHDN, CDR2 FVKESK. This CDR3 is 15 amino acids long. CDR3 DNA: TGTGCCAGCAGCCCCCTCAGGGGGAGGAACACTGAAGCTTTCTTT. Its protein is CASSPLRGRNTEAFF. Based on the CDR3 plus reference TRBV14 and TRBJ1-1, the full variable domain is EAGVTQFPSHSVIEKGQTVTLRCDPISGHDNLYWYRRVMGKEIKFLLHFVKESKQDESGMPNNRFLAERTGGTYSTLKVQPAELEDSGVYFCASSPLRGRNTEAFFGQGTRLTVV.

The table lists this clonotype with a count of one. The V call is TRBV20-1, the J call TRBJ2-3, with 10 bases matching TRBD2. The CDR3 is 15 amino acids. V trimming: 4 bases; J trimming: 6 bases; junction bases outside the gene matches: 10. Per germline, CDR1 DFQATT and CDR2 SNEGSKA (reference sequence). This CDR3 is CSATALAGPRDTQYF. CDR3 coding DNA: TGCAGTGCTACCGCACTAGCGGGGCCCAGGGATACGCAGTATTTT.

This clonotype was counted at least ten times. The chain recombines TRBV20-1 with TRBJ2-1, with D perhaps matching TRBD1 or TRBD2 (6 bases each). The CDR3 spans 12 residues. With 2 bases removed from V and 8 bases from J, the gap between germline ends came to 10 bases. Germline CDR1 and CDR2: DFQATT and SNEGSKA (reference sequence). The CDR3 coding sequence is TGCAGTGCTAGACAGGGGACTTATGAGCAGTTCTTC. Protein sequence: CSARQGTYEQFF.

This clonotype appeared a single time. A single base separates this from a much larger clone, so it may be a read error. V and J are TRBV20-1 and TRBJ2-1; 11 bases are a match to TRBD2. CDR1 and CDR2 (germline): DFQATT, SNEGSKA (reference sequence). There are 17 residues in the CDR3. The junction had 9 bases not matched to a gene; V was cut back by 2 bases and J by 3 bases. CDR3 sequence reads: CSARLNLAGGFYNEQFF. The CDR3 bases are TGCAGTGCTAGATTAAACCTAGCGGGAGGATTCTACAATGAGCAGTTCTTC.

The table lists this clonotype with many counts. V gene TRBV25-1 combines with J gene TRBJ2-1; D unclear. Germline CDR1 and CDR2: MGHDK and SYGVNS. Between the trimmed V and J ends, which lost 4 bases and 2 bases, there was a span of 3 bases. The CDR3 is 12 amino acids. CDR3 DNA: TGTGCCAGCAGTGCAGCCTACAATGAGCAGTTCTTC. Amino acid sequence: CASSAAYNEQFF.

The gene calls are TRBV4-2 and TRBJ2-7; TRBD1 is a possible D gene (7 bases). The CDR3 loop spans 16 amino acids. V shed 0 bases and J shed 6 bases, with 18 bases lying between them. Germline V gene data show CDR1 as LGHNA and CDR2 as YNFKEQ. CDR3 DNA sequence: TGTGCCAGCAGCCAAGATGCAGGGGGGTTGGGTGGCGAGCAGTACTTC. Amino acid sequence: CASSQDAGGLGGEQYF.

The CDR3 loop reads CSAPGRFATDTQYF. The CDR3 DNA sequence: TGCAGTGCTCCAGGACGCTTTGCCACAGATACGCAGTATTTT. The chain carries TRBV20-1 and TRBJ2-3; D is undetermined. This CDR3 is 14 amino acids long. V shed 5 bases and J shed 2 bases, with 14 bases lying between them. Germline loops: CDR1 DFQATT, CDR2 SNEGSKA (reference sequence).

A word on this clonotype: Its ends do not fully match the called genes, so a read error is possible. This rearrangement joins TRBV10-3 to TRBJ2-5; no clear D. The CDR3 runs to 17 residues. Germline-derived CDR1 and CDR2 are ENHRY and SYGVKD. The chain's CDR3 is CATSDYRELTGSETQYF. In nucleotides, the CDR3 is TGTGCCACCAGTGATTATAGGGAACTAACGGGCTCAGAGACCCAGTACTTC.